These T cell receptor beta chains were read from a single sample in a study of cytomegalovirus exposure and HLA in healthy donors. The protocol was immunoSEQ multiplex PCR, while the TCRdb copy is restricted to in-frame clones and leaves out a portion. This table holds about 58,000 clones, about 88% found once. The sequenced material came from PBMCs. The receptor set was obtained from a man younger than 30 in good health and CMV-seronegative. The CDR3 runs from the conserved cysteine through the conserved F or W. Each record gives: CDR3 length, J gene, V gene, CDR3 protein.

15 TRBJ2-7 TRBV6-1 CASSGYRGNSYEQYF
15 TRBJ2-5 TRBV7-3 CASSPSSTGAETQYF
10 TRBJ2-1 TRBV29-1 CSAEHNEQFF
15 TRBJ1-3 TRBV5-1 CASRRGQPAGNTIYF
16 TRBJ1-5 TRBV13 CASSLSGGGLNQPQHF
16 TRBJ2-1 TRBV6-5 CASSYLGAGALREQFF
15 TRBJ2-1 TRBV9 CASSETGTQNDEQFF
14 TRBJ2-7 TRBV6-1 CASSGGFTPYEQYF
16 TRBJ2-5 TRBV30 CAWSVTPGQGKETQYF
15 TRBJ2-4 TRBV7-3 CASSLGAGVENIQYF
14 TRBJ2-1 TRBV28 CASSTGQGGDEQFF
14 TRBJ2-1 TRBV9 CASSVGQFDNEQFF
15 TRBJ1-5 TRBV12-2 CASRSGTGDNQPQHF
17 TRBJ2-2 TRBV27 CASSRGTGQVPFGELFF
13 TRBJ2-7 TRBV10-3 CAIASRESYEQYF
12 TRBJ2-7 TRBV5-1 CASSFGTTEQYF
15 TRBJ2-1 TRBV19 CASSIGLAGEIEQFF
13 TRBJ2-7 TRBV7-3 CASSWTSGEPQYF
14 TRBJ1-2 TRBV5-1 CASSKDRGLVGYTF
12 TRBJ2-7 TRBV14 CASSQDWGLRYF
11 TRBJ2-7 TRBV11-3 CASSWGHEQYF
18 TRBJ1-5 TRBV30 CAWSSGTGVLYSNQPQHF
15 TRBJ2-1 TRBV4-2 CASSPLVLLYNEQFF
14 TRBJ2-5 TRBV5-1 CASSLGEGQETQYF
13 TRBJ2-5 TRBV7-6 CASSLARWETQYF
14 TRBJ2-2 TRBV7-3 CASSPGGSHGELFF
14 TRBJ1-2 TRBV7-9 CASSLVDSRSGYTF
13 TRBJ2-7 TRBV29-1 CSVVWTETYEQYF
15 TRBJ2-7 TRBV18 CASSPDDRAPGEQYF
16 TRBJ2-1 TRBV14 CASSQKWAGAYNEQFF
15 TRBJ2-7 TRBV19 CASTSGPGRSYEQYF
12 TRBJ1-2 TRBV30 CAWTVNRDGYTF
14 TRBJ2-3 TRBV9 CASSVGGGGDTQYF
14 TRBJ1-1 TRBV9 CASSPTGRNTEAFF
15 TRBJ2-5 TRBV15 CATSRAPVGRQTQYF
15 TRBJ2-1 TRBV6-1 CASSEKTSGGNEQFF
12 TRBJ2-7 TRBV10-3 CAIGRVPYEQYF
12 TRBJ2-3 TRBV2 CASSLGTDTQYF
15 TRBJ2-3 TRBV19 CASSSGGLVRDTQYF
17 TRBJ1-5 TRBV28 CASSKQGMRVGNQPQHF
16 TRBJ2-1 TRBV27 CASSLSLAGAWNEQFF